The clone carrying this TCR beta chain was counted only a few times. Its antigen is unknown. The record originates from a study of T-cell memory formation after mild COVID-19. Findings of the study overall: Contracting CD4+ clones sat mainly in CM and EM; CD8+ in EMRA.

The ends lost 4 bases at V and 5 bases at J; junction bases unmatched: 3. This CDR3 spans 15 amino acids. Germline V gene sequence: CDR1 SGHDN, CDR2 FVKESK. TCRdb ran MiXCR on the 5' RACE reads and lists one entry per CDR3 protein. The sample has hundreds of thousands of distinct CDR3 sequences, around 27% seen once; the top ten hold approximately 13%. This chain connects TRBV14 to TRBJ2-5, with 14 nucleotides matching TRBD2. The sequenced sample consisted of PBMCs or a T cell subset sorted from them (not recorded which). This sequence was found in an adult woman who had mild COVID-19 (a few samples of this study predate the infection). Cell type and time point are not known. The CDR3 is CASSPGLAGVETQYF. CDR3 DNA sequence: TGTGCCAGCAGCCCGGGACTAGCGGGAGTTGAGACCCAGTACTTC.